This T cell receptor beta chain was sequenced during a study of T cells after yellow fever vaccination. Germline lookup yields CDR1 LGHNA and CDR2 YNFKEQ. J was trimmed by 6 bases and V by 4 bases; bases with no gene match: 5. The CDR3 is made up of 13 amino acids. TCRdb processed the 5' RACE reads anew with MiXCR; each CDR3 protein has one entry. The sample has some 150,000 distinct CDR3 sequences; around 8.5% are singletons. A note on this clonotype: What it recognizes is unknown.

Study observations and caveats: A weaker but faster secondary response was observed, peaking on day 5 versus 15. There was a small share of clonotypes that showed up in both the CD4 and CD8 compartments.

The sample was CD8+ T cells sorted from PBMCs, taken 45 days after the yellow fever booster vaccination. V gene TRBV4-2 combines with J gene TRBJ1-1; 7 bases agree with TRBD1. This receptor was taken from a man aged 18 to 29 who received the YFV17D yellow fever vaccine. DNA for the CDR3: TGTGCCAGCAGCCCTGAGGGGGCACCTGAAGCTTTCTTT. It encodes CASSPEGAPEAFF.